The 30 T cell receptor beta chains listed next were all sequenced from one sample in a study of blood T cell repertoires in COVID-19. Using immunoSEQ multiplex PCR, the repertoire was profiled, and TCRdb retains in-frame clones only, with some absent. The table has around 100,000 clones, around 85% seen once. The sequenced sample was peripheral blood. The receptor source for this set is a man in his 70s with active or convalescent COVID-19.

J is TRBJ1-6 and V is TRBV7-6; TRBD1 might be the D (5 bases). The V and J ends lost 2 bases and 5 bases respectively, with 10 bases between them. The germline V gene encodes CDR1 SGHVS and CDR2 FNYEAQ. The CDR3 sequence is 15 residues long. This CDR3 reads CASSLMQGNNSPLHF. CDR3 DNA: TGTGCCAGCAGCTTAATGCAGGGAAATAATTCACCCCTCCACTTT.

This clone was recorded once. V gene TRBV24-1 combines with J gene TRBJ2-1, with 11 bases aligning to TRBD2. After removal of 3 bases from V and 3 bases from J, the junction contained 0 bases not matched to a gene. This CDR3 contains 15 residues. Germline V lookup: CDR1 KGHDR, CDR2 SFDVKD. The DNA for the CDR3 is TGTGCCACCAGTGATGGGACTAGCGGCTACAATGAGCAGTTCTTC. It codes for CATSDGTSGYNEQFF.

This clone was detected once. The CDR3 DNA follows: TGTGCCAGCAGCGCGGGGCTCAATCAGCCCCAGCATTTT. Translating gives CASSAGLNQPQHF. The chain combines TRBV6-5 with TRBJ1-5; D possibly corresponds to TRBD1 (5 bases). This CDR3 is built from 13 residues. Deletions cut 6 bases from V and 3 bases from J, with 9 bases between. Germline V gene sequence: CDR1 MNHEY, CDR2 SVGAGI.

This chain uses TRBV5-4 with TRBJ2-7; TRBD2 matches at 10 bases. The trim removed 0 bases at V and 3 bases at J, leaving 3 bases unmatched. The CDR3 consists of 15 residues. The germline V gene encodes CDR1 SGHNT and CDR2 YYREEE (reference sequence). CDR3 bases: TGTGCCAGCAGCTTGGAAGCGGGGGGGCTCTACGAGCAGTACTTC. Translating it yields CASSLEAGGLYEQYF.

The DNA for the CDR3 is TGTGCCAGCAGCTTAGCCGAAGGAGTTCAGTACTTC. Amino acid sequence: CASSLAEGVQYF. This chain connects TRBV11-3 to TRBJ2-4; the D is unclear. CDR1 SGHNT and CDR2 YENEEA come from the germline V gene. The CDR3 runs to 12 residues. The V end lost 1 base, the J end lost 11 bases, and 9 bases lay between the germline ends.

V usage is TRBV2 and J usage is TRBJ1-1; D remains ambiguous. Trimming removed 0 bases from V and 5 bases from J, with 10 bases in between. This CDR3 region has 14 residues. Per the germline V gene, CDR1 is SNHLY and CDR2 is FYNNEI. The CDR3 sequence: CASSEAEGWTEAFF. CDR3 DNA sequence: TGTGCCAGCAGTGAAGCAGAGGGTTGGACTGAAGCTTTCTTT. The entire variable domain, with the rest obtained from reference TRBV2 and TRBJ1-1, is as follows: EPEVTQTPSHQVTQMGQEVILRCVPISNHLYFYWYRQILGQKVEFLVSFYNNEISEKSEIFDDQFSVERPDGSNFTLKIRSTKLEDSAMYFCASSEAEGWTEAFFGQGTRLTVV.

The V call is TRBV29-1, the J call TRBJ2-5, with TRBD1 matching 8 bases. This CDR3 region has 14 residues. In germline, CDR1 is SQVTM, CDR2 ANQGSEA. With 1 base clipped from V and 7 bases from J, the junction kept 8 bases outside the gene matches. The CDR3 loop is CSVEGTGTSRTQYF. The DNA of the CDR3 is TGCAGCGTTGAAGGGACAGGGACCTCACGGACCCAGTACTTC.

The rearrangement joins TRBV5-1 to TRBJ1-1; TRBD1 is a possible D gene (6 bases). The CDR3 contains 13 residues. In germline, CDR1 is SGHRS, CDR2 YFSETQ. Trimming removed 4 bases from V and 3 bases from J, with 10 bases in between. The CDR3 region has the DNA TGCGCCAGCAGCAAATACAGGGACACTGAAGCTTTCTTT. Protein sequence: CASSKYRDTEAFF.

A few counts support this clone. The chain is built from TRBV12-5 and TRBJ2-7; TRBD1 matches 11 bases. With 0 bases clipped from V and 4 bases from J, the junction kept 5 bases outside the gene matches. CDR1 is LGHNT, CDR2 FRNRAP, per germline. This CDR3 has 16 residues. Here the CDR3 reads CASGLVLGTGGYEQYF. As DNA, the CDR3 is TGTGCTAGTGGTTTGGTACTGGGGACAGGGGGTTACGAGCAGTACTTC. Full variable domain (remainder filled in from reference TRBV12-5 and TRBJ2-7): DARVTQTPRHKVTEMGQEVTMRCQPILGHNTVFWYRQTMMQGLELLAYFRNRAPLDDSGMPKDRFSAEMPDATLATLKIQPSEPRDSAVYFCASGLVLGTGGYEQYFGPGTRLTVT.

This clone showed up just a few times. V and J are TRBV2 and TRBJ2-5, with D maybe TRBD1 (5 bases). This CDR3 has 13 amino acids. The germline gives CDR1 SNHLY, CDR2 FYNNEI. V was shortened by 7 bases and J by 4 bases, with 13 bases between the two germline ends. The CDR3 DNA reads TGTGCCAGCACCAGGACACCGCGAGAGACCCAGTACTTC. As protein: CASTRTPRETQYF.

The CDR3 spells CASSPVYGLEQYF. As DNA, the CDR3 is TGTGCCAGCAGCCCTGTTTACGGTCTCGAGCAGTACTTC. The chain combines TRBV5-4 with TRBJ2-7; D is unclear. The germline gives CDR1 SGHNT, CDR2 YYREEE (reference sequence). The CDR3 is made up of 13 amino acids. V was trimmed by 4 bases and J by 6 bases, leaving 14 bases between them.

V usage is TRBV24-1 and J usage is TRBJ1-2; D unresolved. V lost 4 bases, J lost 2 bases, and 7 bases lay in between. The CDR3 has 13 residues. Germline V gives CDR1 KGHDR, CDR2 SFDVKD. The CDR3 spells CATSERQNYGYTF. The CDR3 bases are TGTGCCACCAGTGAGAGGCAAAACTATGGCTACACCTTC.

The J gene is TRBJ2-2, the V gene TRBV3-1 (or the pseudogene TRBV3-2), with D possibly being TRBD1 (5 bases). Germline V gene sequence: CDR1 LGHDT, CDR2 YNNKEL (reference sequence). V was trimmed by 6 bases and J by 0 bases, leaving 11 bases between them. The CDR3 is 15 amino acids. In DNA, the CDR3 is TGTGCCAGCAGGAGACAGCCTGCGAACACCGGGGAGCTGTTTTTT. This translates into CASRRQPANTGELFF.

The chain joins TRBV18 to TRBJ1-1; 9 nucleotides line up with TRBD1. The germline V gene has CDR1 KGHSH and CDR2 LQKENI. This CDR3 region has 15 residues. J was trimmed by 5 bases and V by 4 bases; bases with no gene match: 8. Here the CDR3 DNA reads TGTGCCAGCTCACGAGAGACAGGGGGTGAAACTGAAGCTTTCTTT. Amino acids: CASSRETGGETEAFF.

V usage is TRBV7-3 and J usage is TRBJ2-3; a possible D gene is TRBD2 (6 bases). Trimming stripped 7 bases from V and 1 base from J, with 12 bases between. CDR3 length: 14 residues. Germline CDR1 reads SGHTA; CDR2 reads FQGTGA. As DNA, the CDR3 is TGTGCCAGCACTGAACTAGCCGGCACAGATACGCAGTATTTT. Translating gives CASTELAGTDTQYF. The whole variable domain, filled in from reference TRBV7-3 and TRBJ2-3, reads GAGVSQTPSNKVTEKGKYVELRCDPISGHTALYWYRQSLGQGPEFLIYFQGTGAADDSGLPNDRFFAVRPEGSVSTLKIQRTERGDSAVYLCASTELAGTDTQYFGPGTRLTVL.

This clone was seen just once. The chain joins TRBV2 to TRBJ2-5, with 8 bases that match TRBD2. Germline trimming cut 6 bases from V and 2 bases from J; bases unmatched to any gene: 5. CDR3 length: 14 residues. Germline V gene data show CDR1 as SNHLY and CDR2 as FYNNEI. The CDR3 bases are TGTGCCAGCAGCTTGGGACTAGGGCAAGAGACCCAGTACTTC. This encodes CASSLGLGQETQYF.

This clone was observed once. The chain couples TRBV6-5 to TRBJ1-6, with no clear D. V was trimmed by 7 bases and J by 3 bases, leaving 10 bases between them. The CDR3 is 14 residues long. CDR1 MNHEY and CDR2 SVGAGI come from the germline V gene. Written as DNA, the CDR3 is TGTGCCAGCACCGGGGAATTCTATAATTCACCCCTCCACTTT. This gives the protein CASTGEFYNSPLHF.

The rearrangement links TRBV5-4 to TRBJ1-2; 9 positions match TRBD1. The CDR3 covers 15 residues. The V and J ends lost 4 bases and 3 bases, in that order; junction bases with no gene match: 7. Germline values: CDR1 SGHNT, CDR2 YYREEE (reference sequence). The CDR3 sequence is CASSVGQGNDYGYTF. As DNA, the CDR3 is TGTGCCAGCAGCGTGGGACAGGGTAACGACTATGGCTACACCTTC. The whole variable domain, remainder taken from reference TRBV5-4 and TRBJ1-2, is ETGVTQSPTHLIKTRGQQVTLRCSSQSGHNTVSWYQQALGQGPQFIFQYYREEENGRGNFPPRFSGLQFPNYSSELNVNALELDDSALYLCASSVGQGNDYGYTFGSGTRLTVV.

The chain couples TRBV18 to TRBJ2-1, with a possible D match to TRBD2 (5 bases). V gave up 5 bases and J gave up 10 bases, with 12 bases separating them. Germline values: CDR1 KGHSH, CDR2 LQKENI. The CDR3 has 12 amino acids. In DNA form, the CDR3 reads TGTGCCAGCTCAGGAGGTGAGAGGGAGCAGTTCTTC. Its protein product is CASSGGEREQFF.

The rearrangement joins TRBV6-2 or TRBV6-3 to TRBJ2-7, with 12 bases lining up with TRBD2. Germline trimming cut 6 bases from V and 1 base from J; bases unmatched to any gene: 7. Germline CDR1 and CDR2: MNHEY and SVGEGT. The length of the CDR3 is 16 residues. CDR3: CASSLRGLAGSYEQYF. As DNA, the CDR3 is TGTGCCAGCAGCCTCAGAGGACTAGCGGGGTCCTACGAGCAGTACTTC.

The chain has TRBV7-9 and TRBJ2-5; TRBD2 matches 11 bases. Germline assignment: CDR1 SEHNR and CDR2 FQNEAQ (reference sequence). This CDR3 is built from 14 residues. J gave up 3 bases and V 5 bases, and 2 bases lay outside the gene matches. CDR3 region: CASSPGLAEETQYF. CDR3 coding DNA: TGTGCCAGCAGCCCGGGACTAGCGGAAGAGACCCAGTACTTC.

This clone was detected only once. CDR3 loop: CASSETGTGNNEQFF. Written as DNA, the CDR3 is TGCGCCAGCAGTGAGACCGGGACAGGGAACAATGAGCAGTTCTTC. The chain recombines TRBV10-1 with TRBJ2-1; 9 bases map to TRBD1. V lost 2 bases, J lost 5 bases, and 4 bases stayed unmatched. CDR3 length: 15 amino acids. Germline CDR1 and CDR2: WNHNN and SYGVQD (reference sequence).

The gene calls are TRBV7-6 and TRBJ2-5; D ambiguous. CDR3 length: 14 residues. Per the germline V gene, CDR1 is SGHVS and CDR2 is FNYEAQ. The V end lost 5 bases, the J end lost 1 base, and 11 bases lay between the germline ends. This CDR3 reads CASSPLGPQETQYF. CDR3 coding DNA: TGTGCCAGCAGCCCCCTCGGTCCCCAAGAGACCCAGTACTTC.

The J gene is TRBJ2-7, the V gene TRBV6-5; D uncertain. V was pared by 6 bases and J by 5 bases, with 17 bases between. The germline CDR1 and CDR2 sequences are MNHEY and SVGAGI. The CDR3 has 14 amino acids. CDR3 residues: CASRPPGVSHEQYF. The CDR3 bases are TGTGCCAGCAGGCCCCCTGGAGTTTCCCACGAGCAGTACTTC.

The chain uses TRBV18 and TRBJ2-7; maybe TRBD1 (5 bases). This CDR3 has 15 residues. In germline, CDR1 is KGHSH, CDR2 LQKENI. The V gene lost 2 bases and the J gene lost 3 bases, with 14 bases spanning the gap. The CDR3, as DNA: TGTGCCAGCTCACCATCCCCGCAGGGCCTCTACGAGCAGTACTTC. Translating it yields CASSPSPQGLYEQYF.

This clone was seen only once. This specimen includes other DNA sequences encoding the same CDR3. This chain links TRBV14 with TRBJ2-1; D might be TRBD2 (6 bases). The CDR3 has 15 residues. The germline V gene has CDR1 SGHDN and CDR2 FVKESK. V was trimmed by 4 bases and J by 0 bases, leaving 10 bases between them. CDR3 coding DNA: TGTGCCAGCAGCCCCGGGACTCACTCCTACAATGAGCAGTTCTTC. Translation: CASSPGTHSYNEQFF.

Concerning this clone itself: Other nucleotide sequences from this sample produce the same CDR3. The chain recombines TRBV12-3 or TRBV12-4 with TRBJ1-1; D is unclear. CDR3 size: 13 residues. V was cut by 1 base and J by 3 bases, with 6 bases left in between. CDR3 amino acids: CASSLVEDTEAFF. DNA for the CDR3: TGTGCCAGCAGTTTAGTGGAGGACACTGAAGCTTTCTTT.

The gene calls are TRBV5-4 and TRBJ2-1; possibly TRBD2 for D (6 bases). Germline CDR1 reads SGHNT; CDR2 reads YYREEE (reference sequence). The V end was cut by 0 bases, the J end by 7 bases, with 11 bases between. This CDR3 is built from 14 residues. As DNA, the CDR3 is TGTGCCAGCAGCTTGGACCTAGCGCTGAATGAGCAGTTCTTC. Its protein is CASSLDLALNEQFF.

The CDR3 coding sequence is TGTGCCAGTAGTATAGATCGAACTAGCGGGAGATACAATGAGCAGTTCTTC. Encoded protein: CASSIDRTSGRYNEQFF. This chain connects TRBV19 to TRBJ2-1, with TRBD2 matching 11 bases. V lost 0 bases, J lost 4 bases, and 5 bases stayed unmatched. Germline V gene sequence: CDR1 LNHDA, CDR2 SQIVND (reference sequence). This CDR3 comprises 17 residues. The complete variable domain, with remaining parts taken from reference TRBV19 and TRBJ2-1, reads DGGITQSPKYLFRKEGQNVTLSCEQNLNHDAMYWYRQDPGQGLRLIYYSQIVNDFQKGDIAEGYSVSREKKESFPLTVTSAQKNPTAFYLCASSIDRTSGRYNEQFFGPGTRLTVL.

This chain joins TRBV3-1 (or the pseudogene TRBV3-2) and TRBJ1-5; 7 positions match TRBD1. Germline V gives CDR1 LGHDT, CDR2 YNNKEL (reference sequence). This CDR3 spans 15 amino acids. V lost 4 bases and J lost 2; bases outside the gene matches: 5. The CDR3: CASSRRTGGNQPQHF. CDR3 nucleotides: TGTGCCAGCAGCCGCCGGACAGGTGGCAATCAGCCCCAGCATTTT.